The next 7 T cell receptor beta chains were all read from a single sample in a study of blood T cell repertoires in COVID-19. Using immunoSEQ multiplex PCR, the repertoire was profiled, and TCRdb retains in-frame clones only, with some absent. The sample has 300,000 to 350,000 clones, 80% to 90% seen once; the top ten hold just under 3%. The sample taken for sequencing was peripheral blood. The receptor source for this set is a man under 40 with active or convalescent COVID-19.

The gene calls are TRBV18 and TRBJ2-5, with D possibly TRBD2 on 5 matching bases. Germline V gene data show CDR1 as KGHSH and CDR2 as LQKENI. V was shortened by 0 bases and J by 3 bases, with 5 bases between the two germline ends. CDR3 length: 13 residues. DNA of the CDR3: TGTGCCAGCTCACCACCGGGAGAAGAGACCCAGTACTTC. As protein: CASSPPGEETQYF.

This clone was counted a single time. The chain combines TRBV7-6 with TRBJ1-4; D is possibly TRBD1 (5 bases). The CDR3 has 16 amino acids. The V end was cut by 4 bases, the J end by 2 bases, with 14 bases between. Germline assignment: CDR1 SGHVS and CDR2 FNYEAQ. For the CDR3, the DNA is TGTGCCAGCAGCTCCACCAGTAGGGGTACTAATGAAAAACTGTTTTTT. Translation gives CASSSTSRGTNEKLFF.

The V and J genes are TRBV19 and TRBJ1-5, with 7 positions matching TRBD1. Trimming removed 3 bases from V and 0 bases from J; junction bases left unmatched: 11. Germline V gives CDR1 LNHDA, CDR2 SQIVND (reference sequence). The CDR3 has 18 residues. CDR3 nucleotides: TGTGCCAGTAGTATTTGGGACAGCGAAAAAAATAGCAATCAGCCCCAGCATTTT. Translation: CASSIWDSEKNSNQPQHF.

This chain connects TRBV4-3 to TRBJ1-2, with D perhaps TRBD1 (6 bases). Trimming removed 0 bases at V and 4 bases at J, with 12 bases between. The CDR3 is 15 amino acids. CDR1 and CDR2 from the germline V gene are LGHNA and YSLEER. CDR3 protein: CASSQDRSGAYGYTF. The CDR3 DNA is TGCGCCAGCAGCCAAGATCGCTCAGGGGCCTATGGCTACACCTTC.

The gene calls are TRBV2 and TRBJ2-7, with 7 bases aligning to TRBD1. With V trimmed by 3 bases and J by 4 bases, 6 bases remained unmatched. The CDR3 has 14 residues. Per germline, CDR1 SNHLY and CDR2 FYNNEI. The CDR3 nucleotides read TGTGCCAGCAGTGAGGCGGTCAGGGGGTACGAGCAGTACTTC. Amino acid sequence: CASSEAVRGYEQYF.

This chain connects TRBV25-1 to TRBJ1-1, with a tentative D call TRBD1 (5 bases). Trimming left V 2 bases short and J 11 bases short, with 15 bases between. CDR1 and CDR2 (germline): MGHDK, SYGVNS. The CDR3 totals 13 residues. CDR3 in DNA: TGTGCCAGCAGTGAACCCGGGACTTGGGAGGCTTTCTTT. Translated: CASSEPGTWEAFF.

The V call is TRBV6-1, the J call TRBJ2-4; no clear D. Per germline, CDR1 MNHNS and CDR2 SASEGT. The length of the CDR3 is 14 residues. Trimming removed 3 bases from V and 0 bases from J, with 6 bases in between. CDR3 region: CASSDRLAKNIQYF. DNA for the CDR3: TGTGCCAGCAGTGATAGACTAGCCAAAAACATTCAGTACTTC.